What follows are 25 T cell receptor beta chains derived from one specimen sequenced in a study of molecular identifiers for immune sequencing clone quantification. TCRdb independently ran MiXCR on the PCR reads; one entry per CDR3 protein. The sample yields about half a million distinct CDR3 sequences, about a fifth seen once. Sequencing was performed on naive CD8+ T cells from blood, with Jurkat cell RNA spiked in. Subset indicated: FACS-sorted CD8+CD4-CCR7+CD45RA+ naive T cells. All receptors come from a human donor in good health. Some libraries in this study had Jurkat cell RNA spiked in.

This clonotype was recorded many times. The genes are TRBV28 and TRBJ1-1; perhaps TRBD1 as D (5 bases). The V gene lost 1 base and the J gene lost 5 bases, with 8 bases spanning the gap. Germline assignment: CDR1 MDHEN and CDR2 SYDVKM. This CDR3 has 13 residues. The CDR3 nucleotides are TGTGCCAGCAGTTTATCCGCAGGGACTGAAGCTTTCTTT. This translates into CASSLSAGTEAFF. Full variable domain (remainder filled in from reference TRBV28 and TRBJ1-1): DVKVTQSSRYLVKRTGEKVFLECVQDMDHENMFWYRQDPGLGLRLIYFSYDVKMKEKGDIPEGYSVSREKKERFSLILESASTNQTSMYLCASSLSAGTEAFFGQGTRLTVV.

This CDR3 is CASSLTRALYNEQFF. The CDR3 nucleotides read TGTGCCAGCAGCTTGACCAGGGCCCTCTACAATGAGCAGTTCTTC. The chain recombines TRBV5-5 with TRBJ2-1; weak D call: TRBD1 (5 bases). Germline CDR1 SGHKS, CDR2 YYEKEE (reference sequence). This CDR3 region has 15 residues. V lost 1 base to trimming and J lost 3 bases, with 11 bases between them.

The chain uses TRBV7-9 and TRBJ2-7; TRBD1 matches 10 bases. Germline-derived CDR1 and CDR2 are SEHNR and FQNEAQ (reference sequence). V shed 1 base and J 6 bases; nucleotides not matched to a gene: 3. This CDR3 is 14 amino acids long. The CDR3 reads CASSLGTGGSEQYF. The DNA for the CDR3 is TGTGCCAGCAGCTTAGGGACAGGGGGGTCCGAGCAGTACTTC.

The rearrangement uses TRBV4-2 and TRBJ1-3; D is uncertain. This CDR3 is 18 amino acids long. The germline V and J ends were trimmed by 0 bases and 0 bases, with 15 bases remaining between them. Germline loops: CDR1 LGHNA, CDR2 YNFKEQ. CDR3 loop: CASSQDRYGGISGNTIYF. The CDR3 DNA sequence: TGTGCCAGCAGCCAAGATCGCTACGGTGGAATCTCTGGAAACACCATATATTTT.

In its sample, this clonotype was seen a few times. The chain couples TRBV11-2 to TRBJ1-4; D is possibly TRBD1 (5 bases). The length of the CDR3 is 16 residues. Germline V gene sequence: CDR1 SGHAT, CDR2 FQNNGV. The V end lost 2 bases, the J end lost 0 bases, and 10 bases lay between the germline ends. CDR3 protein: CASSLQQTATNEKLFF. CDR3 nucleotide sequence: TGTGCCAGCAGCTTACAGCAGACAGCAACTAATGAAAAACTGTTTTTT.

At least ten counts were recorded for this clonotype. V usage is TRBV7-6 and J usage is TRBJ1-3, with D perhaps matching TRBD1 (6 bases). Between the trimmed V and J ends, which lost 7 bases and 1 base, there was a span of 17 bases. CDR1 is SGHVS, CDR2 FNYEAQ, per germline. This CDR3 region has 16 residues. In DNA form, the CDR3 reads TGTGCCAGCACCCAGATGGACAGATCGTCTGGAAACACCATATATTTT. It specifies CASTQMDRSSGNTIYF.

In regard to this clonotype: A read error is possible here, since a much larger clone lies one base away. This sequence joins TRBV29-1 and TRBJ2-5, with a tentative D call TRBD1 (5 bases). Germline V gene lookup returns CDR1 SQVTM and CDR2 ANQGSEA. This CDR3 region has 13 residues. The CDR3 spells CSGIRALQGTQYF. In DNA form, the CDR3 reads TGCAGCGGAATCAGGGCCCTCCAAGGGACCCAGTACTTC.

This clonotype has at least ten counts. This chain links TRBV12-3 or TRBV12-4 with TRBJ1-6; D not resolved. There are 14 residues in the CDR3. V was cut by 2 bases and J by 8 bases, with 10 bases left in between. The CDR3, as DNA: TGTGCCAGCAGTTTAACGGGAGTGTATTCACCCCTCCACTTT. Protein sequence: CASSLTGVYSPLHF.

The V call is TRBV7-9, the J call TRBJ1-4, with D possibly matching TRBD1 (6 bases). Germline V gene data show CDR1 as SEHNR and CDR2 as FQNEAQ (reference sequence). CDR3 length equals 13 residues. V dropped 5 bases and J dropped 8 bases, with 12 bases sitting between them. The CDR3 DNA reads as TGTGCCAGCAGCACGAGGACAGACGAAAAACTGTTTTTT. Translating gives CASSTRTDEKLFF.

There are many counts of this clonotype. The rearrangement uses TRBV20-1 and TRBJ2-7; D possibly corresponds to TRBD2 (6 bases). Trimming shortened V by 5 bases and J by 5 bases, and 13 bases separated the two germline ends. CDR3 length: 12 residues. Germline CDR1 and CDR2: DFQATT and SNEGSKA (reference sequence). The chain's CDR3 is CSALHSGDEQYF. CDR3 nucleotide sequence: TGCAGTGCTCTCCACTCGGGGGACGAGCAGTACTTC.

This clonotype was picked up a small number of times. V and J are TRBV27 and TRBJ2-7; unclear D gene. V lost 8 bases and J 4 bases, leaving 15 bases between the germline ends. Looked up from germline, CDR1 is MNHEY and CDR2 is SMNVEV (reference sequence). The CDR3 consists of 13 residues. The CDR3 sequence: CASSPGPEYEQYF. The CDR3 bases are TGTGCCAGCTCGCCCGGCCCTGAATACGAGCAGTACTTC.

Comment on this clonotype: Since a much larger clone is just one base distant, this may be a read error. V is TRBV6-6 and J is TRBJ2-7; D perhaps matches TRBD1 (6 bases). The CDR3 spans 14 residues. Germline-derived CDR1 and CDR2 are MNHNY and SVGAGI (reference sequence). Written as DNA, the CDR3 is TGTGCCAGCAGTTGGACAGTAAGCTCCTACAAGCAGTACTTC. This sequence encodes CASSWTVSSYKQYF.

This clonotype was counted ten times or more. The chain recombines TRBV7-9 with TRBJ2-3; unclear D gene. V was cut by 6 bases and J by 5 bases, with 12 bases left in between. The length of the CDR3 is 13 residues. Germline loops: CDR1 SEHNR, CDR2 FQNEAQ (reference sequence). The CDR3 region is CASSPPILDTQYF. The CDR3 DNA follows: TGTGCCAGCAGTCCACCGATCTTAGATACGCAGTATTTT.

Only a few counts were recorded for this clonotype. The rearrangement links TRBV30 to TRBJ2-7; TRBD1 matches 8 bases. This CDR3 is built from 14 residues. V was pared by 7 bases and J by 4 bases, with 12 bases of the junction left unmatched. CDR1 GTSNPN and CDR2 SVGIG come from the germline V gene (reference sequence). The CDR3 protein is CAYKQGEITYEQYF. The CDR3 nucleotides are TGTGCCTACAAACAGGGGGAAATCACGTACGAGCAGTACTTC.

This clonotype was found a few times. The V and J genes are TRBV12-3 or TRBV12-4 and TRBJ2-3; D ambiguous. The CDR3 length is 15 residues. The V and J ends lost 6 bases and 2 bases respectively, with 15 bases between them. The DNA for the CDR3 is TGTGCCAGCAGCCCAAGGCGGTATCTCACAGATACGCAGTATTTT. Amino acids: CASSPRRYLTDTQYF.

Only one count was recorded for this clonotype. A much larger clone lies a single base off, so this may be a read error. This chain joins TRBV2 and TRBJ1-4, with 9 bases lining up with TRBD1. The CDR3 runs to 16 residues. In germline, CDR1 is SNHLY, CDR2 FYNNEI. DNA of the CDR3: TGTGCCGGCAGTCTTGGGCCGGGACAGGGTTATGAAAAACTGTTTTTT. This codes for CAGSLGPGQGYEKLFF. Full variable domain (rest looked up from reference TRBV2 and TRBJ1-4): EPEVTQTPSHQVTQMGQEVILRCVPISNHLYFYWYRQILGQKVEFLVSFYNNEISEKSEIFDDQFSVERPDGSNFTLKIRSTKLEDSAMYFCAGSLGPGQGYEKLFFGSGTQLSVL.

J is TRBJ2-2 and V is TRBV2; tentative D call: TRBD1 (5 bases). Germline CDR1 is SNHLY and CDR2 is FYNNEI. Trimming shortened V by 6 bases and J by 3 bases, and 14 bases separated the two germline ends. The CDR3 extends over 15 amino acids. The CDR3, as DNA: TGTGCCAGCAGCCCGCAGGGTATACACACCGGGGAGCTGTTTTTT. Protein product: CASSPQGIHTGELFF.

In its sample, this clonotype was seen many times. The chain links TRBV2 to TRBJ2-2; D uncertain. There are 14 residues in the CDR3. Germline-derived CDR1 and CDR2 are SNHLY and FYNNEI. The CDR3 sequence is CALRLKSNTGELFF. The CDR3 bases are TGTGCTTTGCGGCTTAAGTCGAACACCGGGGAGCTGTTTTTT.

The chain links TRBV20-1 to TRBJ1-2, with 9 bases identical to TRBD1. The germline gives CDR1 DFQATT, CDR2 SNEGSKA (reference sequence). The CDR3 loop spans 15 amino acids. V was pared by 3 bases and J by 2 bases, with 7 bases of the junction left unmatched. This CDR3 reads CSASTGQGYNYGYTF. DNA for the CDR3: TGCAGTGCTAGTACGGGACAGGGTTACAACTATGGCTACACCTTC.

This clonotype showed up many times. This rearrangement joins TRBV4-3 to TRBJ1-3; D perhaps matches TRBD1 (5 bases). The V end lost 0 bases, the J end lost 0 bases, and 15 bases lay between the germline ends. Germline V gene sequence: CDR1 LGHNA, CDR2 YSLEER. This CDR3 is 18 amino acids long. CDR3 region: CASSQDPLGASSGNTIYF. CDR3 nucleotide sequence: TGCGCCAGCAGCCAAGATCCCCTCGGGGCGAGCTCTGGAAACACCATATATTTT.

Regarding this clonotype: This may be a read error, as it is one base from a much larger clone. The CDR3 end shows no conserved phenylalanine or tryptophan, and so a read error is likely. The rearrangement joins TRBV6-2 or TRBV6-3 to TRBJ1-5, with D unclear. There are 15 residues in the CDR3. Germline V gene lookup returns CDR1 MNHEY and CDR2 SVGEGT. Deletions cut 4 bases from V and 1 base from J, with 11 bases between. The CDR3 DNA is TGTGCCAGCAGTTCATACCAAGTCAGCAATCAGCCCCAGCATCTT. Protein sequence: CASSSYQVSNQPQHL.

Details on this clonotype: An end of the junction differs from the germline gene, which may be a read error. The chain links TRBV7-2 to TRBJ2-3; TRBD2 is a possible D gene (6 bases). The CDR3 covers 15 residues. Germline-derived CDR1 and CDR2 are SGHTA and FQGNSA. CDR3 in DNA: TGTGCCAACAGCTTAGTGGGGGGTCCCACAGATACGCAGTATTTT. Protein: CANSLVGGPTDTQYF.

This clonotype was observed at least ten times. V usage is TRBV12-3 or TRBV12-4 and J usage is TRBJ1-5; D is undetermined. There are 12 residues in the CDR3. V lost 7 bases and J 3 bases, leaving 7 bases between the germline ends. The CDR3 nucleotides are TGTGCCAGCAAACAGCCCAATCAGCCCCAGCATTTT. It specifies CASKQPNQPQHF.

In its sample, this clonotype was seen a few times. The chain recombines TRBV7-9 with TRBJ1-4, with TRBD1 identical over 7 bases. CDR1 SEHNR and CDR2 FQNEAQ come from the germline V gene (reference sequence). Germline trimming cut 6 bases from V and 3 bases from J; bases unmatched to any gene: 10. The CDR3 is 16 amino acids. The CDR3 DNA sequence: TGTGCCAGCAGTTCCGCGACGACAGGGCCTAATGAAAAACTGTTTTTT. As protein: CASSSATTGPNEKLFF.

CDR3: CSARDSGLAGPLIGETQYF. The CDR3 bases are TGCAGTGCTCGGGACAGCGGACTAGCGGGACCCTTGATCGGTGAGACCCAGTACTTC. This chain uses TRBV20-1 with TRBJ2-5; 12 bases line up with TRBD2. Germline V gene data show CDR1 as DFQATT and CDR2 as SNEGSKA (reference sequence). V lost 5 bases, J lost 5 bases, and 21 bases stayed unmatched. The CDR3 contains 19 residues.